Listed below are T cell receptor beta chains from one sample, sequenced in a study of CD4 T cells in relation to SARS-CoV-2 and coronaviruses. Some clones are missing from TCRdb's copy, which holds only in-frame ones; the method was immunoSEQ multiplex PCR. The repertoire holds some 42,000 clones, around 89% seen once, with less than 10% in the top ten. The sample was memory CD4+ T cells from PBMCs. The source is an adult with COVID-19. CDR3s include the opening cysteine and the closing phenylalanine or tryptophan. The D gene is left open where the match is weak. The size entry is marked missing in some rows and otherwise reads once, few, many or a size class.

TRBJ1-1 | NA | NA | TRBV11-3 | TGTGCCAGCAGCTCCGAAGGGCTGGGGAACACTGAAGCTTTCTTT | CASSSEGLGNTEAFF
TRBJ2-5 | NA | NA | TRBV11-1 | TGTGCCAGCAGCTTAGCGGTGAACAGGGGAGGCCAAGAGACCCAGTACTTC | CASSLAVNRGGQETQYF
TRBJ1-2 | NA | NA | TRBV3-1/TRBV3-2 | TGTGCCAGCAGCCAAGAGGGGGGAGTGTTTGATGACTACACCTTC | CASSQEGGVFDDYTF
TRBJ2-5 | NA | NA | TRBV5-1 | TGCGCCAGCAGCTTGGCGGTTAATCAAGAGACCCAGTACTTC | CASSLAVNQETQYF
TRBJ1-2 | NA | NA | TRBV5-1 | TGCGCCAGCAGCTTGGGTGCAGTCACGGGCTATGGCTACACCTTC | CASSLGAVTGYGYTF
TRBJ2-2 | TRBD1 | NA | TRBV2 | TGTGCCAGCAGTCCAGGGACAGATAAAACCGGGGAGCTGTTTTTT | CASSPGTDKTGELFF
TRBJ1-6 | NA | NA | TRBV6-2/TRBV6-3 | TGTGCCAGCAGTTACGCGTCCGGGAGCATTGGGGATTCACCCCTCCACTTT | CASSYASGSIGDSPLHF
TRBJ1-5 | NA | NA | TRBV3-1/TRBV3-2 | TGTGCCAGCAGCCAAGATTGGGGCAATAATCAGCCCCAGCATTTT | CASSQDWGNNQPQHF
TRBJ1-2 | NA | NA | TRBV7-9 | TGTGCCAGCAGTCCGGACACACGCGATGGCTACACCTTC | CASSPDTRDGYTF
TRBJ2-2 | NA | NA | TRBV18 | TGTGCCAGCTCACCCCCGAACACCGAGGAGCTGTTTTTT | CASSPPNTEELFF
TRBJ1-2 | NA | NA | TRBV12-1 | TGTGCCAGCAGCTTTTATTCTCGACCTTCCGGGACAGGGAACCATCCCGGGGGCTACACCTTC | CASSFYSRPSGTGNHPGGYTF
TRBJ1-2 | NA | NA | TRBV14 | TGTGCCAGCAGCCTGGCCCAAGCAGGGAAGAGGGGCTACACCTTC | CASSLAQAGKRGYTF
TRBJ1-1 | NA | NA | TRBV18 | TGTGCCAGCTCATTCGGACGGCAGACTGAAGCTTTCTTT | CASSFGRQTEAFF
TRBJ1-4 | TRBD1 | NA | TRBV15 | TGTGCCACCAGCAGAGAAGGGACAGGGGGTTTTAGGAAACTGTTTTTT | CATSREGTGGFRKLFF
TRBJ1-2 | NA | NA | TRBV2 | TGTGCCAGCAGGGCAGACTCGCCCCATGGCTACACCTTC | CASRADSPHGYTF
TRBJ2-2 | NA | NA | TRBV7-8 | TGTGCCAGCAGCCTAAAGGCTAGGAACACCGGGGAGCTGTTTTTT | CASSLKARNTGELFF
TRBJ1-2 | NA | NA | TRBV6-5 | TGTGCCAGCAGTTACTCCCGACAGGTTGCCTATGGCTACACCTTC | CASSYSRQVAYGYTF
TRBJ1-5 | NA | once | TRBV15 | TGTGCCACCAGCGTCGGACGGCCCAATTCCAATCAGCCCCAGCATTTT | CATSVGRPNSNQPQHF
TRBJ2-7 | NA | NA | TRBV6-5 | TGTGCCAGCAGTTACCAGGTAGCCTACGAGCAGTACTTC | CASSYQVAYEQYF
TRBJ1-3 | NA | few | TRBV5-1 | TGCGCCAGCAGCTTGGGGGGCAGGGGATATGGAAACACCATATATTTT | CASSLGGRGYGNTIYF
TRBJ2-5 | NA | NA | TRBV5-6 | TGTGCCAGCAGCTTGATGGAACAGAAAGAGACCCAGTACTTC | CASSLMEQKETQYF
TRBJ2-1 | NA | NA | TRBV5-1 | TGCGCCAGCAGCTTCCCGGGGTTCTCCTACAATGAGCAGTTCTTC | CASSFPGFSYNEQFF
TRBJ2-7 | TRBD2 | NA | TRBV7-2 | TGTGCCAGCAGCTCGGGACTAGCCTACGAGCAGTACTTC | CASSSGLAYEQYF
TRBJ2-7 | TRBD2 | NA | TRBV5-1 | TGCGCCAGCAGCCCCGGACTAGTTCTGATCTACGAGCAGTACTTC | CASSPGLVLIYEQYF